The 24 T cell receptor beta chains below come from one sample, sequenced in a study of PD-L1 blockade in urothelial cancer. Sequenced by immunoSEQ multiplex PCR; TCRdb stores in-frame clones only, minus some. The data contain some 67,000 clones, roughly 89% of them seen just once; the ten biggest clones take up less than 4%. The input for sequencing was PBMCs, taken around atezolizumab (anti-PD-L1) treatment. These receptors were obtained from a man in his sixties with urothelial cancer.

This clone came up once. This chain links TRBV28 with TRBJ2-4; perhaps TRBD2 as D (6 bases). The germline V gene encodes CDR1 MDHEN and CDR2 SYDVKM. This CDR3 contains 12 residues. Trimming pared 5 bases from V and 14 bases from J, leaving 16 bases between. DNA of the CDR3: TGTGCCAGCAGTCCCCAGCGGGCAAGCAAGTACTTC. Its protein product is CASSPQRASKYF.

The genes are TRBV28 and TRBJ2-1, with 7 bases matching TRBD2. CDR3 size: 15 residues. V was pared by 2 bases and J by 3 bases, with 4 bases of the junction left unmatched. Per the germline V gene, CDR1 is MDHEN and CDR2 is SYDVKM. DNA of the CDR3: TGTGCCAGCAGTTTAGGGGGGGGTAACTACAATGAGCAGTTCTTC. Translated, it gives CASSLGGGNYNEQFF.

This sequence joins TRBV7-9 and TRBJ2-1, with 8 nucleotides matching TRBD2. Germline CDR1 reads SEHNR; CDR2 reads FQNEAQ (reference sequence). Unmatched junction bases numbered 17, after V lost 8 bases and J lost 8 bases. The CDR3 spans 16 residues. CDR3 DNA sequence: TGTGCCAGCGTCCCACCCGGGACTAGATTTCAGCATGAGCAGTTCTTC. It encodes CASVPPGTRFQHEQFF.

The gene calls are TRBV4-1 and TRBJ2-1; possible D gene TRBD2, 6 bases. The CDR3 spans 17 residues. Trimming shortened V by 3 bases and J by 8 bases, and 23 bases separated the two germline ends. Germline CDR1 is MGHRA and CDR2 is YSYEKL. The CDR3 loop reads CASSHPYGGSPGDEQFF. In nucleotides, the CDR3 is TGCGCCAGCAGCCACCCCTATGGAGGGTCTCCTGGGGATGAGCAGTTCTTC.

The chain couples TRBV13 to TRBJ2-7; 12 bases are a match to TRBD2. CDR1 is PRHDT, CDR2 FYEKMQ, per germline (reference sequence). The CDR3 has 17 amino acids. V lost 0 bases to trimming and J lost 3 bases; unmatched junction nucleotides: 6. CDR3 coding DNA: TGTGCCAGCAGCTTAGGCCTCGGACTAGCGGGAAGCTACGAGCAGTACTTC. Its translation is CASSLGLGLAGSYEQYF.

The chain combines TRBV7-8 with TRBJ2-3, with D possibly TRBD1 on 7 matching bases. The CDR3 length is 16 residues. Trimming stripped 1 base from V and 4 bases from J, with 15 bases between. CDR1 is SGHVS, CDR2 FQNEAQ, per germline. The CDR3 DNA follows: TGTGCCAGCAGCTTAGGGGCGGGACAGATATCAGATACGCAGTATTTT. It translates to CASSLGAGQISDTQYF.

The rearrangement joins TRBV28 to TRBJ1-2, with 7 bases lining up with TRBD1. This CDR3 region has 14 residues. V shed 4 bases, J shed 4 bases, and the junction held 6 bases outside the gene matches. Per the germline V gene, CDR1 is MDHEN and CDR2 is SYDVKM. This CDR3 reads CASSSPGQLYGYTF. CDR3 DNA sequence: TGTGCCAGCAGTTCTCCGGGACAGCTCTATGGCTACACCTTC.

The count of this clone is one. The chain is built from TRBV5-6 and TRBJ2-3; D gene unclear. This CDR3 is 14 amino acids long. The germline V gene has CDR1 SGHDT and CDR2 YYEEEE. The germline V and J ends were trimmed by 0 bases and 2 bases, with 7 bases remaining between them. For the CDR3, the DNA is TGTGCCAGCAGCTTGGGAGTGAACACAGATACGCAGTATTTT. Its translation: CASSLGVNTDTQYF.

J is TRBJ2-3 and V is TRBV5-4, with 15 bases fitting TRBD2. Trimming took 4 bases from V and 4 from J; bases not matched to a gene: 4. The CDR3 contains 16 residues. CDR1 is SGHNT, CDR2 YYREEE, per germline (reference sequence). The CDR3 DNA reads TGTGCCAGCAGCCCCGGGACTAGCGGGGGGTCAGATACGCAGTATTTT. It translates to CASSPGTSGGSDTQYF.

The chain links TRBV5-6 to TRBJ2-6; TRBD2 is a possible D gene (6 bases). The CDR3 loop spans 15 amino acids. The V and J ends lost 5 bases and 2 bases respectively, with 11 bases between them. CDR1 and CDR2 (germline): SGHDT, YYEEEE. CDR3 DNA: TGTGCCAGCAGGGCGGGATCGACTGGGGCCAACGTCCTGACTTTC. Translation: CASRAGSTGANVLTF. Combining the CDR3 with reference TRBV5-6 and TRBJ2-6 gives the whole variable domain DAGVTQSPTHLIKTRGQQVTLRCSPKSGHDTVSWYQQALGQGPQFIFQYYEEEERQRGNFPDRFSGHQFPNYSSELNVNALLLGDSALYLCASRAGSTGANVLTFGAGSRLTVL.

V and J are TRBV9 and TRBJ2-4, with TRBD2 matching 14 bases. There are 19 residues in the CDR3. The germline gives CDR1 SGDLS, CDR2 YYNGEE. Losses at the gene ends were 3 bases for V and 3 bases for J; bases not matched to a gene: 11. The CDR3 here is CASSAAEGTSGSIKNIQYF. CDR3 nucleotide sequence: TGTGCCAGCAGCGCCGCCGAGGGGACTAGCGGGAGTATCAAAAACATTCAGTACTTC.

The rearrangement links TRBV5-1 to TRBJ2-1; possibly TRBD2 for D (6 bases). Germline CDR1 is SGHRS and CDR2 is YFSETQ. V was clipped by 0 bases and J by 3 bases, with 7 bases between them. This CDR3 contains 14 residues. The CDR3: CASSLGRDYNEQFF. CDR3 DNA: TGCGCCAGCAGCTTGGGGAGGGACTACAATGAGCAGTTCTTC.

The V call is TRBV9, the J call TRBJ2-5, with 8 bases identical to TRBD2. This CDR3 is 17 amino acids long. Germline CDR1 reads SGDLS; CDR2 reads YYNGEE. V was clipped by 2 bases and J by 2 bases; unmatched bases: 11. The CDR3 coding sequence is TGTGCCAGCAGCGTCTCCACTAGCGGAAAGATACAAGAGACCCAGTACTTC. It is translated as CASSVSTSGKIQETQYF.

The chain combines TRBV29-1 with TRBJ2-7, with D perhaps TRBD1 (6 bases). This CDR3 comprises 12 residues. Germline V gives CDR1 SQVTM, CDR2 ANQGSEA. Between the trimmed V and J ends, which lost 4 bases and 5 bases, there was a span of 12 bases. The CDR3 DNA follows: TGCAGCGTTGGGGGGACATATAACGAGCAGTACTTC. This encodes CSVGGTYNEQYF.

This clone has a handful of counts. This chain connects TRBV9 to TRBJ2-7; D possibly corresponds to TRBD1 (6 bases). Germline-derived CDR1 and CDR2 are SGDLS and YYNGEE. There are 15 residues in the CDR3. Trimming cost V 0 bases and J 2 bases, with 12 bases left between them. The CDR3 loop is CASSVEGRGTYEQYF. The CDR3 DNA follows: TGTGCCAGCAGCGTAGAGGGCAGGGGAACCTACGAGCAGTACTTC.

This rearrangement joins TRBV10-3 to TRBJ2-1, with 10 bases aligning to TRBD2. V lost 0 bases, J lost 6 bases, and 5 bases stayed unmatched. Germline V gene lookup returns CDR1 ENHRY and CDR2 SYGVKD. This CDR3 is built from 16 residues. The CDR3 loop reads CAISESQREGFNEQFF. CDR3 in DNA: TGTGCCATCAGTGAGTCCCAGCGGGAGGGGTTCAATGAGCAGTTCTTC.

This sequence joins TRBV2 and TRBJ2-3; 7 bases fit TRBD2. V lost 6 bases, J lost 3 bases, and 6 bases stayed unmatched. The CDR3 has 14 residues. Germline V gives CDR1 SNHLY, CDR2 FYNNEI. This chain's CDR3 is CASSDRDYTDTQYF. The CDR3 DNA is TGTGCCAGCAGCGATCGGGACTATACAGATACGCAGTATTTT. Looking up the rest from reference TRBV2 and TRBJ2-3 gives the full variable domain: EPEVTQTPSHQVTQMGQEVILRCVPISNHLYFYWYRQILGQKVEFLVSFYNNEISEKSEIFDDQFSVERPDGSNFTLKIRSTKLEDSAMYFCASSDRDYTDTQYFGPGTRLTVL.

The chain has TRBV11-2 and TRBJ1-4; 8 bases are a match to TRBD1. The CDR3 loop spans 16 amino acids. Germline V gives CDR1 SGHAT, CDR2 FQNNGV. The junction had 6 bases not matched to a gene; V was cut back by 3 bases and J by 3 bases. In nucleotides, the CDR3 is TGTGCCAGCAGCTTGGCGGTGGGACAGGCTAATGAAAAACTGTTTTTT. The encoded protein is CASSLAVGQANEKLFF.

DNA of the CDR3: TGTGCCAGTAGTTCAACCGGGACAGGGGGATTAGATACGCAGTATTTT. It yields the protein CASSSTGTGGLDTQYF. This chain links TRBV19 with TRBJ2-3, with 11 bases that match TRBD1. CDR3 length: 16 residues. The V segment lost 5 bases and the J segment 5 bases; nucleotides outside the gene matches: 9. From germline, CDR1 is LNHDA and CDR2 SQIVND (reference sequence). Looking up the rest from reference TRBV19 and TRBJ2-3 gives the full variable domain: DGGITQSPKYLFRKEGQNVTLSCEQNLNHDAMYWYRQDPGQGLRLIYYSQIVNDFQKGDIAEGYSVSREKKESFPLTVTSAQKNPTAFYLCASSSTGTGGLDTQYFGPGTRLTVL.

The rearrangement joins TRBV28 to TRBJ2-7, with 9 bases lining up with TRBD1. The CDR3 has 14 residues. The J segment lost 5 bases and the V segment lost 3 bases, leaving 5 bases of the junction unmatched. Germline CDR1 and CDR2: MDHEN and SYDVKM. CDR3 in amino acids: CASSLWDRVDEQYF. In DNA, the CDR3 is TGTGCCAGCAGTTTGTGGGACAGGGTAGACGAGCAGTACTTC.

The V and J genes are TRBV9 and TRBJ1-3, with 7 bases aligning to TRBD1. Germline V gene lookup returns CDR1 SGDLS and CDR2 YYNGEE. J was trimmed by 0 bases and V by 4 bases; bases with no gene match: 13. CDR3 size: 18 residues. As DNA, the CDR3 is TGTGCCAGCAGCTCCACCCCGGGCGCAGGGGGCTCTGGAAACACCATATATTTT. Encoded protein: CASSSTPGAGGSGNTIYF. Filled out from reference TRBV9 and TRBJ1-3, the complete variable domain reads DSGVTQTPKHLITATGQRVTLRCSPRSGDLSVYWYQQSLDQGLQFLIQYYNGEERAKGNILERFSAQQFPDLHSELNLSSLELGDSALYFCASSSTPGAGGSGNTIYFGEGSWLTVV.

This clone came up once. V and J are TRBV6-1 and TRBJ1-1; TRBD1 matches 9 bases. In germline, CDR1 is MNHNS, CDR2 SASEGT. The CDR3 consists of 14 residues. The V gene end was trimmed by 6 bases and the J gene end by 1 base; junction bases not matched to a gene: 3. The CDR3 reads CASRGTGQNTEAFF. The CDR3 DNA reads as TGTGCCAGCAGGGGGACAGGGCAGAACACTGAAGCTTTCTTT.

The rearrangement links TRBV27 to TRBJ1-2; 8 positions match TRBD1. The CDR3 has 16 amino acids. Germline CDR1 MNHEY, CDR2 SMNVEV (reference sequence). The trim removed 2 bases at V and 2 bases at J, leaving 7 bases unmatched. CDR3: CASSLGSRTGNYGYTF. CDR3 nucleotide sequence: TGTGCCAGCAGTTTAGGTAGCCGGACAGGGAACTATGGCTACACCTTC.

The rearrangement joins TRBV2 to TRBJ1-3; no clear D gene. Looked up from germline, CDR1 is SNHLY and CDR2 is FYNNEI. Trimming took off 6 bases at V and 4 bases at J, with 13 bases between the two ends. This CDR3 contains 14 residues. DNA for the CDR3: TGTGCCAGCAGATACGATACGGGGGGAAACACCATATATTTT. As protein: CASRYDTGGNTIYF.